Detailed here is one T cell receptor (beta chain). What it binds is unknown. The entry originates in a study of vaccination and CD4 T cells after COVID-19. Study information: Overlapping spike peptides served as the stimulus for the cells. These peptides came from SARS-CoV-2 and from the common cold coronaviruses HCoV-NL63, HCoV-OC43 and HCoV-229E.

Cultured CD4+ T cells had their DNA profiled by the Oncomine TCR Beta short-read assay. From the PCR reads, TCRdb called clonotypes with MiXCR, one entry per CDR3 protein. The sample contains just over 4,000 distinct CDR3 sequences, around 21% of which appear only once. The CDR3 has 15 amino acids. From germline, CDR1 is SGDLS and CDR2 YYNGEE. V trimming: 2 bases; J trimming: 4 bases; junction bases outside the gene matches: 7. The treatment is: roughly 11-day PBMC culture with coronavirus spike peptide pools or control peptides (ViraFEST assay). After expanding antigen-specific T cells with peptide pools, ViraFEST sequenced their TCRs. Negative selection yielded CD4+ T cells from day-10 cultures.

The chain uses TRBV9 and TRBJ2-7, with 9 nucleotides matching TRBD1. Sample: CD4+ T cells from blood, cultured in vitro. This TCR was sampled from a human donor who had recovered from COVID-19. In nucleotides, the CDR3 is TGTGCCAGCAGCGTCGGACAGGGGAGGACTTACGAGCAGTACTTC. Its translation is CASSVGQGRTYEQYF.